Described below is a single TCR beta chain sequence and its context. Its antigen is unknown. Repertoires were generated with immunoSEQ multiplex PCR, while TCRdb's copy carries only in-frame clones and drops some. The table lists approximately 700,000 clones, roughly 72% of them singletons, with around 2% in the top ten. These data are taken from a study of shared clonotypes between healthy human individuals. In the study overall: CD4 naive and memory got three plates each, CD8 naive two, CD8 memory one. Study results and limitations: The genetic and exposure-history diversity represented was limited by few donors. Among donors, the sharing of clonotypes was expected to be influenced by sequencing depth.

In the CD4+ fraction, cells were divided into CD45RA+ naive and CD45RA-negative memory subsets. The CDR3 sequence is 17 residues long. The germline V gene encodes CDR1 SGHTA and CDR2 FQGNSA. Trimming cost V 5 bases and J 5 bases; bases outside gene matches: 15. The sequenced material came from memory CD4+ T cells sorted from blood. Regarding subset: CD45RA-negative fraction. The sequence was obtained from a woman between 25 and 40 years old in good health. The chain links TRBV7-2 to TRBJ2-1, with 7 bases that match TRBD2. For the CDR3, the DNA is TGTGCCAGCAGCCGAGCGGGGAGCGGGATGGTCGACAATGAGCAGTTCTTC. Residues: CASSRAGSGMVDNEQFF.